The 10 T cell receptor beta chains below come from one sample, sequenced in a study of blood T cell repertoires in COVID-19 (dated by TCRdb to the early 2020s). Receptor amplification or capture employed the immunoSEQ multiplex PCR assay. Not all clones reach the TCRdb copy of this immuneACCESS table, which keeps in-frame sequences only. Checked studies attribute under half of the gap to unresolved V genes and leave the rest unexplained. This sample is represented by around 88,000 clones; 80% of them were singletons. The top ten hold approximately 9% of the sample. Sequenced input: peripheral blood. Receptors were obtained from a man in his forties or fifties who had recovered from COVID-19.

The genes are TRBV10-3 and TRBJ1-2; D ambiguous. The CDR3 covers 13 residues. V was trimmed by 2 bases and J by 5 bases, leaving 9 bases between them. Germline CDR1 is ENHRY and CDR2 is SYGVKD. CDR3 nucleotide sequence: TGTGCCATCAGTGAGGTCGGGAGATATGGCTACACCTTC. Its protein is CAISEVGRYGYTF.

V is TRBV5-6 and J is TRBJ1-2, with 9 bases aligning to TRBD1. CDR3 length: 15 residues. Looked up from germline, CDR1 is SGHDT and CDR2 is YYEEEE. V was pared by 4 bases and J by 4 bases, with 8 bases of the junction left unmatched. Here the CDR3 reads CASSLIRDRVYGYTF. CDR3 nucleotide sequence: TGTGCCAGCAGCCTAATCCGGGACAGGGTCTATGGCTACACCTTC.

The chain is built from TRBV7-8 and TRBJ2-4, with 15 bases aligning to TRBD2. Germline V CDR1 and CDR2: SGHVS, FQNEAQ. The CDR3 consists of 16 residues. The V segment lost 5 bases and the J segment 9 bases; nucleotides outside the gene matches: 8. As DNA, the CDR3 is TGTGCCAGCAGCCCCCGGACTAGCGGGGGGGCCGCCATTCAGTACTTC. Translated, it gives CASSPRTSGGAAIQYF.

The chain is built from TRBV9 and TRBJ2-7; 10 bases line up with TRBD1. The trim removed 1 base at V and 3 bases at J, leaving 13 bases unmatched. This CDR3 is 18 amino acids long. Germline V gene sequence: CDR1 SGDLS, CDR2 YYNGEE. The CDR3 loop is CASSVRESGTGVFYEQYF. The CDR3 DNA is TGTGCCAGCAGCGTAAGGGAATCGGGGACAGGGGTTTTCTACGAGCAGTACTTC. Full variable domain (missing parts from reference TRBV9 and TRBJ2-7): DSGVTQTPKHLITATGQRVTLRCSPRSGDLSVYWYQQSLDQGLQFLIQYYNGEERAKGNILERFSAQQFPDLHSELNLSSLELGDSALYFCASSVRESGTGVFYEQYFGPGTRLTVT.

The chain employs TRBV6-5 and TRBJ2-2, with a weak D call TRBD1 (6 bases). The CDR3 length is 15 residues. CDR1 is MNHEY, CDR2 SVGAGI, per germline. V shed 4 bases and J shed 0 bases, with 9 bases lying between them. The CDR3 spells CASSSQGPNTGELFF. The DNA for the CDR3 is TGTGCCAGCAGTTCACAGGGCCCGAACACCGGGGAGCTGTTTTTT.

The V and J genes are TRBV7-5 and TRBJ1-2. TRBV7-5 is an annotated pseudogene. The CDR3 length is 15 residues. The CDR3: CARSLYQRVNYGYTF. CDR3 coding DNA: TGTGCCAGAAGCTTATATCAGAGGGTAAACTATGGCTACACCTTC.

J is TRBJ2-2 and V is TRBV30, with 8 bases lining up with TRBD1. The CDR3 contains 13 residues. Per the germline V gene, CDR1 is GTSNPN and CDR2 is SVGIG (reference sequence). Losses at the gene ends were 4 bases for V and 6 bases for J; bases not matched to a gene: 4. This CDR3 reads CAWTGGGPGELFF. Written as DNA, the CDR3 is TGTGCCTGGACAGGGGGCGGCCCCGGGGAGCTGTTTTTT.

A single count supports this clone. This chain links TRBV27 with TRBJ1-2, with a possible D match to TRBD1 (6 bases). The CDR3 is made up of 17 amino acids. CDR1 is MNHEY, CDR2 SMNVEV, per germline (reference sequence). The V end lost 3 bases, the J end lost 1 base, and 18 bases lay between the germline ends. The CDR3 spells CASSFNPGASGNYGYTF. DNA for the CDR3: TGTGCCAGCAGTTTTAATCCAGGGGCGAGTGGTAACTATGGCTACACCTTC.

The genes are TRBV4-1 and TRBJ2-3; 10 bases are shared with TRBD2. Germline V gives CDR1 MGHRA, CDR2 YSYEKL. The CDR3 loop spans 17 amino acids. The V segment lost 0 bases and the J segment 1 base; nucleotides outside the gene matches: 4. The CDR3 sequence is CASSQEGLADRTDTQYF. CDR3 DNA: TGCGCCAGCAGCCAAGAAGGACTAGCGGACCGCACAGATACGCAGTATTTT.

In this sample, this clone turned up a few times. The chain recombines TRBV27 with TRBJ2-6; TRBD2 matches at 9 bases. This CDR3 is built from 19 residues. Germline V gives CDR1 MNHEY, CDR2 SMNVEV (reference sequence). The junction had 7 bases not matched to a gene; V was cut back by 0 bases and J by 1 base. DNA for the CDR3: TGTGCCAGCAGTTTATCTCAGCGGCTAGCGGGATCTGGGGCCAACGTCCTGACTTTC. It encodes CASSLSQRLAGSGANVLTF.